This TCR beta chain was identified during a study of immune evolution from preneoplasia to lung adenocarcinoma. From germline, CDR1 is SGHAT and CDR2 FQNNGV. V lost 3 bases and J lost 2, with 7 bases in between. CDR3 length: 13 amino acids. Sequencing used immunoSEQ multiplex PCR; TCRdb keeps in-frame clones, though not all of them. The sample records about 6,500 clones, 84% being singletons. This sequence originates from a donor aged 70 or older with lung adenocarcinoma. The chain carries TRBV11-2 and TRBJ1-2, with D tentatively TRBD1 (6 bases). Sequencing was performed on FFPE lung adenocarcinoma in situ tissue. The CDR3 is CASSFQGNYGYTF. CDR3 sequence (DNA): TGTGCCAGCAGCTTTCAGGGGAACTATGGCTACACCTTC. Full variable domain (remainder filled in from reference TRBV11-2 and TRBJ1-2): EAGVAQSPRYKIIEKRQSVAFWCNPISGHATLYWYQQILGQGPKLLIQFQNNGVVDDSQLPKDRFSAERLKGVDSTLKIQPAKLEDSAVYLCASSFQGNYGYTFGSGTRLTVV.